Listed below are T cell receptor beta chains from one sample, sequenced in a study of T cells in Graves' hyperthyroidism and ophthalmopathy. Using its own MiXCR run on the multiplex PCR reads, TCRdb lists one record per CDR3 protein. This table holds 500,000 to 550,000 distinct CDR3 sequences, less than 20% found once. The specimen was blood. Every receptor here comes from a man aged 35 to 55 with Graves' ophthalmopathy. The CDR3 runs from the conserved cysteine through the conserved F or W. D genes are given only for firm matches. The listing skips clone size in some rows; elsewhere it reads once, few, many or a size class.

CDR3 DNA: TGTGCCAGTAAAACCGACACTGAAGCTTTCTTT; CDR3 protein: CASKTDTEAFF; J gene: TRBJ1-1; D gene: .; clone size: .; V gene: TRBV7-6
CDR3 DNA: TGCAGTGCCAAAAGGGGCGGGAGGGCACAAGAGACCCAGTACTTC; CDR3 protein: CSAKRGGRAQETQYF; J gene: TRBJ2-5; D gene: TRBD2; clone size: few; V gene: TRBV20-1
CDR3 DNA: TGCAGTGCTAGAGAGAGGGGAGGGGGCGAGCAGTACTTC; CDR3 protein: CSARERGGGEQYF; J gene: TRBJ2-7; D gene: .; clone size: .; V gene: TRBV20-1
CDR3 DNA: TGTGCCAGCATCCTAGGACTAGCGGTAGAGACAGATACGCAGTATTTT; CDR3 protein: CASILGLAVETDTQYF; J gene: TRBJ2-3; D gene: TRBD2; clone size: .; V gene: TRBV2
CDR3 DNA: TGTGCCAGCAGCCCCTCCAGGACATTGAACACTGAAGCTTTCTTT; CDR3 protein: CASSPSRTLNTEAFF; J gene: TRBJ1-1; D gene: .; clone size: few; V gene: TRBV7-2
CDR3 DNA: TGCGCCAGCAGCCAAGACAGTAGGGGGACTAGCGGGGGCCGAAGAGGAGAGACCCAGTACTTC; CDR3 protein: CASSQDSRGTSGGRRGETQYF; J gene: TRBJ2-5; D gene: TRBD2; clone size: .; V gene: TRBV4-3
CDR3 DNA: TGTGCCAGCAGCCGTAACCGGGTTGGGTTAGGGGACACTGAAGCTTTCTTT; CDR3 protein: CASSRNRVGLGDTEAFF; J gene: TRBJ1-1; D gene: .; clone size: .; V gene: TRBV7-9
CDR3 DNA: TGCACCCCGGGGGGACGGGAGGGGTGGACGCAGTATTTT; CDR3 protein: CTPGGREGWTQYF; J gene: TRBJ2-3; D gene: TRBD2; clone size: few; V gene: TRBV20-1
CDR3 DNA: TGCGCCAGCAGCTTGCGAGCTCTTTCCGAATACAATGAGCAGTTCTTC; CDR3 protein: CASSLRALSEYNEQFF; J gene: TRBJ2-1; D gene: .; clone size: .; V gene: TRBV5-1
CDR3 DNA: TGTGCCTGGAGTGTAGCCAGCGGGAGGACAGATACGCAGTATTTT; CDR3 protein: CAWSVASGRTDTQYF; J gene: TRBJ2-3; D gene: TRBD2; clone size: few; V gene: TRBV30
CDR3 DNA: TGTGCCAGCAGTTCTGAAGCAGACCTTCCGGATACGCAGTATTTT; CDR3 protein: CASSSEADLPDTQYF; J gene: TRBJ2-3; D gene: .; clone size: many; V gene: TRBV12-3/TRBV12-4
CDR3 DNA: TGTGCCAGCAGTACCGGGACCCCCGCGGAGACCCAGTACTTC; CDR3 protein: CASSTGTPAETQYF; J gene: TRBJ2-5; D gene: .; clone size: many; V gene: TRBV2
CDR3 DNA: TGTGCCAGCAGCCAAGGGGGTCCCTATGGCTACACCTTC; CDR3 protein: CASSQGGPYGYTF; J gene: TRBJ1-2; D gene: .; clone size: .; V gene: TRBV14
CDR3 DNA: TGTGCCAGCAGTTACGGGCTGGCTAGCGGGTCTACCTACGAGCAGTACTTC; CDR3 protein: CASSYGLASGSTYEQYF; J gene: TRBJ2-7; D gene: TRBD2; clone size: .; V gene: TRBV6-6
CDR3 DNA: TGTGCCAGCTTAGCGCGTATTCAAGAGACCCAGTACTTC; CDR3 protein: CASLARIQETQYF; J gene: TRBJ2-5; D gene: .; clone size: many; V gene: TRBV18
CDR3 DNA: TGTGCCAGCAGTACCTCCGGCCGGACTAGCGGGAGGCAAGAGACCCAGTACTTC; CDR3 protein: CASSTSGRTSGRQETQYF; J gene: TRBJ2-5; D gene: TRBD2; clone size: .; V gene: TRBV6-2/TRBV6-3
CDR3 DNA: TGTGCCAGCTCAACCGGGACTAGCGGGAAGTCCCCCTACGAGCAGTACTTC; CDR3 protein: CASSTGTSGKSPYEQYF; J gene: TRBJ2-7; D gene: TRBD2; clone size: .; V gene: TRBV28
CDR3 DNA: TGTGCCAGCTCCCTTAACTCGAATGAAAAACTGTTTTTT; CDR3 protein: CASSLNSNEKLFF; J gene: TRBJ1-4; D gene: .; clone size: .; V gene: TRBV18
CDR3 DNA: TGTGCCAGCAGAAGGACAGGGCGGAACACCGGGGAGCTGTTTTTT; CDR3 protein: CASRRTGRNTGELFF; J gene: TRBJ2-2; D gene: TRBD1; clone size: many; V gene: TRBV3-1
CDR3 DNA: TGTGCCAGCAGCTTACTATCAGGAGATACTTACACCATATATTTT; CDR3 protein: CASSLLSGDTYTIYF; J gene: TRBJ1-3; D gene: .; clone size: .; V gene: TRBV11-2
CDR3 DNA: TGTGCCAGCAGCCTCGGACATATTGAGCAGTTCTTC; CDR3 protein: CASSLGHIEQFF; J gene: TRBJ2-1; D gene: .; clone size: .; V gene: TRBV7-9
CDR3 DNA: TGTGCCAGCAGCTTATCTACCTTCGCCGAGCAGTACTTC; CDR3 protein: CASSLSTFAEQYF; J gene: TRBJ2-7; D gene: .; clone size: .; V gene: TRBV11-2
CDR3 DNA: TGTGCCAGCAGCCCTTATGCGGGGGGCTCCTACGAGCAGTACTTC; CDR3 protein: CASSPYAGGSYEQYF; J gene: TRBJ2-7; D gene: TRBD2; clone size: .; V gene: TRBV7-3
CDR3 DNA: TGTGCCAGCAGTTTAGTAGACGGAGGCAATCAGCCCCAGCATTTT; CDR3 protein: CASSLVDGGNQPQHF; J gene: TRBJ1-5; D gene: .; clone size: many; V gene: TRBV12-3/TRBV12-4
CDR3 DNA: TGCAGCGTTGACTTCCTCGTCGGGGATACGCAGTATTTT; CDR3 protein: CSVDFLVGDTQYF; J gene: TRBJ2-3; D gene: .; clone size: .; V gene: TRBV29-1
CDR3 DNA: TGCAGCGTTGGAACACAGAACACTGAAGCTTTCTTT; CDR3 protein: CSVGTQNTEAFF; J gene: TRBJ1-1; D gene: .; clone size: .; V gene: TRBV29-1
CDR3 DNA: TGTGCCAGCAGTTGGACCTCCACCACAGATACGCAGTATTTT; CDR3 protein: CASSWTSTTDTQYF; J gene: TRBJ2-3; D gene: .; clone size: .; V gene: TRBV6-4
CDR3 DNA: TGTGCCAGCAGTGCGGGGGGCTCTGAGCAGTTCTTC; CDR3 protein: CASSAGGSEQFF; J gene: TRBJ2-1; D gene: .; clone size: .; V gene: TRBV6-1
CDR3 DNA: TGCAGCGCCGCCCCTGAAGCTTTCTTT; CDR3 protein: CSAAPEAFF; J gene: TRBJ1-1; D gene: .; clone size: .; V gene: TRBV29-1
CDR3 DNA: TGTGCCGGCAGCTTTGAGAGGAACACCATATATTTT; CDR3 protein: CAGSFERNTIYF; J gene: TRBJ1-3; D gene: .; clone size: .; V gene: TRBV11-2
CDR3 DNA: TGTGCCATAATCGGAAACACTGAAGCTTTCTTT; CDR3 protein: CAIIGNTEAFF; J gene: TRBJ1-1; D gene: .; clone size: many; V gene: TRBV2
CDR3 DNA: TGTGCCAGCAGCTTATATTTAGGGGTCGACGGACAACCTAACTATGGCTACACCTTC; CDR3 protein: CASSLYLGVDGQPNYGYTF; J gene: TRBJ1-2; D gene: .; clone size: .; V gene: TRBV7-3
CDR3 DNA: TGTGCCAGCAGTTTAGGGGCAGGGGTGGATGGTGCAGAGACCCAGTACTTC; CDR3 protein: CASSLGAGVDGAETQYF; J gene: TRBJ2-5; D gene: .; clone size: few; V gene: TRBV12-3/TRBV12-4
CDR3 DNA: TGTGCCAGCAGTGAATCTGGTGGTTCACCCCTCCACTTT; CDR3 protein: CASSESGGSPLHF; J gene: TRBJ1-6; D gene: .; clone size: many; V gene: TRBV6-1
CDR3 DNA: TGTGCCAGCAGCCTTAGAGGGGGACAGGGCGCTGAAGCTTTCTTT; CDR3 protein: CASSLRGGQGAEAFF; J gene: TRBJ1-1; D gene: TRBD1; clone size: many; V gene: TRBV3-1
CDR3 DNA: TGTGCCAGCAGTGCCCAGCAGGGGGCGACACTTGGTGAGCAGTTCTTC; CDR3 protein: CASSAQQGATLGEQFF; J gene: TRBJ2-1; D gene: TRBD1; clone size: many; V gene: TRBV2
CDR3 DNA: TGTGCCAGCAGTGGGGGGTCCCCAGGGGGCAGGGAGACCCAGTACTTC; CDR3 protein: CASSGGSPGGRETQYF; J gene: TRBJ2-5; D gene: TRBD1; clone size: many; V gene: TRBV6-1
CDR3 DNA: TGCAGTGCAACCCCTAGCGGGTCCTACAATGAGCAGTTCTTC; CDR3 protein: CSATPSGSYNEQFF; J gene: TRBJ2-1; D gene: TRBD2; clone size: many; V gene: TRBV20-1
CDR3 DNA: TGTGCCTCCGTCCAGAGCTCAGGTGAAAAACTGTTTTTT; CDR3 protein: CASVQSSGEKLFF; J gene: TRBJ1-4; D gene: .; clone size: .; V gene: TRBV6-1
CDR3 DNA: TGTGCCAGCAGCTTCGGACTAGCGGGGTTCAATGAGCAGTTCTTC; CDR3 protein: CASSFGLAGFNEQFF; J gene: TRBJ2-1; D gene: TRBD2; clone size: .; V gene: TRBV7-6
CDR3 DNA: TGTGCCAGCAGTTCCCGGGACAGGGGCAGGTGGGAGCAGTACTTC; CDR3 protein: CASSSRDRGRWEQYF; J gene: TRBJ2-7; D gene: TRBD1; clone size: many; V gene: TRBV6-2/TRBV6-3
CDR3 DNA: TGTGCCAGCAGCACCCGACAGGGTTTCGCAGATACGCAGTATTTT; CDR3 protein: CASSTRQGFADTQYF; J gene: TRBJ2-3; D gene: TRBD1; clone size: .; V gene: TRBV7-9
CDR3 DNA: TGCGCCAGCAGCGTGGGGTGGCTAGCGGTGGACAATGAGCAGTTCTTC; CDR3 protein: CASSVGWLAVDNEQFF; J gene: TRBJ2-1; D gene: TRBD2; clone size: few; V gene: TRBV5-1
CDR3 DNA: TGTGCCAGCAGCTCGTGGACGGCGTCTGGAAACACCATATATTTT; CDR3 protein: CASSSWTASGNTIYF; J gene: TRBJ1-3; D gene: .; clone size: .; V gene: TRBV5-6
CDR3 DNA: TGTGCCAGCAGAGAAGGGACAGGGGGCTACGAGCAGTACTTC; CDR3 protein: CASREGTGGYEQYF; J gene: TRBJ2-7; D gene: TRBD1; clone size: few; V gene: TRBV3-1
CDR3 DNA: TGTGCCAGCAGAGAGCCGACTAGCGGGCGGAGGGGCACAGATACGCAGTATTTT; CDR3 protein: CASREPTSGRRGTDTQYF; J gene: TRBJ2-3; D gene: TRBD2; clone size: few; V gene: TRBV7-8
CDR3 DNA: TGTGCCAGCAGTCCTTCTAGCGGGGGGCACCCAAACACCGGGGAGCTGTTTTTT; CDR3 protein: CASSPSSGGHPNTGELFF; J gene: TRBJ2-2; D gene: TRBD2; clone size: .; V gene: TRBV13
CDR3 DNA: TGTGCCAGCAGTCCTACTTCAGCGGGAGGCGTCCACGAGCAGTACTTC; CDR3 protein: CASSPTSAGGVHEQYF; J gene: TRBJ2-7; D gene: TRBD2; clone size: many; V gene: TRBV28
CDR3 DNA: TGTGCCAGCAGTTTATCCAGGGTAGCCGGAGAAAGCAATCAGCCCCAGCATTTT; CDR3 protein: CASSLSRVAGESNQPQHF; J gene: TRBJ1-5; D gene: .; clone size: .; V gene: TRBV28
CDR3 DNA: TGTGCCATACAAACAGGGGACGGCTATGGCTACACCTTC; CDR3 protein: CAIQTGDGYGYTF; J gene: TRBJ1-2; D gene: TRBD1; clone size: .; V gene: TRBV30
CDR3 DNA: TGTGCCAGCAGTTTATCGGGACAGATCTATGGCTACACCTTC; CDR3 protein: CASSLSGQIYGYTF; J gene: TRBJ1-2; D gene: TRBD1; clone size: many; V gene: TRBV28
CDR3 DNA: TGTGCCAGCAGCTATGGAACAGCGACCTCTGGAAACACCATATATTTT; CDR3 protein: CASSYGTATSGNTIYF; J gene: TRBJ1-3; D gene: .; clone size: few; V gene: TRBV6-1